This is a list of T cell receptor beta chains from one sample in a study of beta chain features in type 1 diabetes. Repertoires were generated with immunoSEQ multiplex PCR, while TCRdb's copy carries only in-frame clones and drops some. The table includes some 330,000 clones, 11% detected once. Sequenced input: naive CD4+ T cells from blood. All receptors come from a woman aged 25-40 years in good health. Both conserved end residues are trimmed from each CDR3. Not all rows give a size; the values are once, few, many and, for expanded clones, a class.

V: TRBV5-1
size: few
CDR3: ASSLARDTQY

V: TRBV18
size: few
CDR3: ASSLSPGTANTEAF

V: TRBV19
size: few
CDR3: ASSISAGSTDTQY

V: TRBV29-1
size: few
CDR3: SQVGLAGGLGGYNEQF

V: TRBV29-1
size: -
CDR3: SVVSGSIDEQF

V: TRBV29-1
size: few
CDR3: SVSLGGVDYGYT

V: TRBV14
size: -
CDR3: ASSQARGQLAYNEQF

V: TRBV7-9
size: -
CDR3: ASSLGRDYGYT

V: TRBV29-1
size: -
CDR3: SVGKGSDTEAF

V: TRBV28
size: few
CDR3: ASSRTANYGYT

V: TRBV6-5
size: -
CDR3: ASRRDRNYGYT

V: TRBV28
size: few
CDR3: ASLRTTPSAGELF

V: TRBV9
size: few
CDR3: ASSTNTGSNTGELF

V: TRBV19
size: -
CDR3: ASSLRQGPTDTQY

V: TRBV6-5
size: -
CDR3: ASSYEAGVSNEQF

V: TRBV6-5
size: few
CDR3: ASRVGGGRNQPQH

V: TRBV11-1
size: few
CDR3: ASSFSGGIGDEQF

V: TRBV30
size: -
CDR3: AWSVQGAKNIQY

V: TRBV5-1
size: few
CDR3: ASSLGLAGIGEQY

V: TRBV2
size: -
CDR3: ASRLASNTGELF

V: TRBV7-9
size: few
CDR3: ASTKNYEAF

V: TRBV5-5
size: few
CDR3: ASSSLHGISEAF

V: TRBV6-1
size: few
CDR3: ASTLDSLGYGYT

V: TRBV10-3
size: once
CDR3: AISESLGLASADEQY

V: TRBV18
size: -
CDR3: ASSLTRDTQETQY

V: TRBV4-3
size: -
CDR3: ASSRQTGTSGTIYNEQF

V: TRBV7-3
size: -
CDR3: ASSLTGQGTDTQY

V: TRBV29-1
size: -
CDR3: SALGGGQETQY

V: TRBV29-1
size: few
CDR3: SVEDRNGGVSYEQY

V: TRBV5-6
size: few
CDR3: ASSLIRNTEAF

V: TRBV7-2
size: few
CDR3: ASSPRLAGQDTQY

V: TRBV30
size: few
CDR3: AWTSGNSYEQY

V: TRBV10-3
size: -
CDR3: AISGTGTTDTQY

V: TRBV7-9
size: few
CDR3: ASSAAGTGGYEQY

V: TRBV6-5
size: -
CDR3: ASSLFREANYGYT

V: TRBV27
size: few
CDR3: ASSLTLATTQYGQY

V: TRBV7-2
size: -
CDR3: ASRRGSYEQY

V: TRBV6-5
size: -
CDR3: ASSEVLAWDEQF

V: TRBV4-3
size: few
CDR3: ASSQDRGLSYNEQF

V: TRBV6-9
size: -
CDR3: AVEGGTYEQY

V: TRBV11-2
size: -
CDR3: ASSPTISGVETQY

V: TRBV28
size: -
CDR3: ASRNTEHYGYT